This T cell receptor (beta chain) was profiled in a study of neurological immune-mediated disorders. V shed 4 bases and J 5 bases; nucleotides not matched to a gene: 4. The length of the CDR3 is 16 residues. CDR1 and CDR2 from the germline V gene are SGHRS and YFSETQ. TCRdb passed the 5' RACE reads through MiXCR, listing each CDR3 protein once. The sample has 45,000 to 60,000 distinct CDR3 sequences; around 3.9% are singletons. Material for sequencing was PBMCs. V is TRBV5-1 and J is TRBJ2-4; TRBD2 matches at 15 bases. This receptor was taken from a man younger than 45 with multiple sclerosis. CDR3 nucleotides: TGCGCCAGCAGCCTGGGACTAGCGGGAGGACAAAACATTCAGTACTTC. It specifies CASSLGLAGGQNIQYF. Full variable domain (rest looked up from reference TRBV5-1 and TRBJ2-4): KAGVTQTPRYLIKTRGQQVTLSCSPISGHRSVSWYQQTPGQGLQFLFEYFSETQRNKGNFPGRFSGRQFSNSRSEMNVSTLELGDSALYLCASSLGLAGGQNIQYFGAGTRLSVL.